This T cell receptor (beta chain) was captured in a study of T cell repertoires and HLA-DP antigens. Clones were sequenced by immunoSEQ multiplex PCR, and TCRdb holds only the in-frame ones, with some missing. The top ten hold about 1.7% of the sample, which has around 90,000 clones, about 89% seen once. V lost 1 base to trimming and J lost 7 bases, with 6 bases between them. CDR3 length: 12 amino acids. Germline CDR1 reads SGHNT; CDR2 reads YYREEE (reference sequence). Only a few counts were recorded for this clone. The antigen remains undetermined. This sequence was found in a man in his fifties in good health and CMV-seronegative. The rearrangement links TRBV5-4 to TRBJ1-3; no clear D. Sequenced material: CD4+ T cells from PBMCs. The CDR3 region is CASSLPGNTIYF. The CDR3 region has the DNA TGTGCCAGCAGCTTGCCCGGGAACACCATATATTTT.